This TCR beta chain is drawn from a study of identical twins. Findings and caveats of the study: Insertion counts were lower in abundant cord blood beta clonotypes, a trend that memory repertoires did not show. Conclusions were based on cross-sectional statistical analysis, without following the same donors.

This clonotype appeared a few times. Its antigen is currently unknown. TCRdb passed the 5' RACE reads through MiXCR, listing each CDR3 protein once. The sample shows 1.5 million to 2 million distinct CDR3 sequences, under 35% of them seen only once. CDR3 size: 14 residues. Germline assignment: CDR1 SGHRS and CDR2 YFSETQ. The receptor was derived from a newborn girl in good health. The chain employs TRBV5-1 and TRBJ2-5, with unresolved D. The end of the DNA fits TRBJ2-7 better, so the J call may be wrong. Sequenced material: cord blood. This chain's CDR3 is CASSLAEGLYEQYF. The CDR3 DNA reads TGCGCCAGCAGCTTGGCGGAAGGGTTGTACGAGCAGTACTTC.